Given below is one TCR beta chain in context. This sample is part of a study of blood T cell repertoires in COVID-19. Study overall: The analysed material was cDNA or gDNA that came from T cells, B-cell-depleted T cells, or PBMCs.

CDR3 length: 19 residues. Germline CDR1 is KGHSH and CDR2 is LQKENI. With V trimmed by 6 bases and J by 0 bases, 17 bases remained unmatched. Original handling: Reference gene primers were amplified, and this amplification served to estimate nucleated cell counts. Only in-frame clones appear in the TCRdb table, and some are missing; sequencing was by immunoSEQ multiplex PCR. V and J calls and clone size follow that table, whereas D and trimming were derived from the DNA. The sample consists of some 250,000 clones, 85% to 90% of them appearing once. The rearrangement joins TRBV18 to TRBJ2-1; 7 positions agree with TRBD2. The TCR comes from a woman aged 40 to 50 who had recovered from COVID-19. Sequencing input: peripheral blood. The CDR3 region is CASSPLGGRKPASYNEQFF. The CDR3 nucleotides read TGTGCCAGCTCCCCGTTGGGCGGGAGAAAACCAGCCTCCTACAATGAGCAGTTCTTC.